These 17 T cell receptor beta chains were sequenced from one sample in a study of T cells in Graves' hyperthyroidism and ophthalmopathy. RNA transcripts were the template for amplifying TCR beta CDR3 regions. Primed by the HTBI set, a first-round RT-PCR was run on the TCR CDR3. One entry per CDR3 protein, called by TCRdb with MiXCR from the multiplex PCR reads. The sample records hundreds of thousands of distinct CDR3 sequences, about 15% being singletons. Specimen: blood. The receptor source for this set is a young woman with Graves' ophthalmopathy.

This clonotype was counted at least ten times. The rearrangement joins TRBV10-3 to TRBJ2-1, with 14 bases fitting TRBD2. The CDR3 is 19 residues long. V dropped 8 bases and J dropped 0; count of bases not matched to a gene: 12. The germline CDR1 and CDR2 sequences are ENHRY and SYGVKD. CDR3 bases: TGTGCCATCGGTCGGACTAGCGGGGGGTCGGGAAGCTCCTACAATGAGCAGTTCTTC. This gives the protein CAIGRTSGGSGSSYNEQFF.

V and J are TRBV28 and TRBJ1-2; a possible D gene is TRBD1 (5 bases). Trimming removed 5 bases from V and 8 bases from J, with 21 bases in between. Per the germline V gene, CDR1 is MDHEN and CDR2 is SYDVKM. The CDR3 loop spans 15 amino acids. This CDR3 is CASSAAGAAPRGYTF. CDR3 coding DNA: TGTGCCAGCAGTGCGGCCGGGGCGGCTCCTCGGGGCTACACCTTC.

The rearrangement uses TRBV14 and TRBJ2-7; 12 bases align to TRBD1. The V gene end was trimmed by 4 bases and the J gene end by 3 bases; junction bases not matched to a gene: 22. The length of the CDR3 is 21 residues. Germline lookup yields CDR1 SGHDN and CDR2 FVKESK. CDR3 region: CASSRESPGQGAIRNVYEQYF. Here the CDR3 DNA reads TGTGCCAGCAGCCGAGAATCACCGGGACAGGGGGCGATTCGCAACGTCTACGAGCAGTACTTC.

The sample holds many counts of this clonotype. The V call is TRBV6-2 or TRBV6-3, the J call TRBJ2-1; TRBD2 matches 7 bases. The CDR3 has 16 amino acids. In germline, CDR1 is MNHEY, CDR2 SVGEGT. V was clipped by 2 bases and J by 7 bases; unmatched bases: 11. The DNA of the CDR3 is TGTGCCAGCAGTTACGGACGCAGCGGGGTGATTAATGAGCAGTTCTTC. Its translation: CASSYGRSGVINEQFF.

In the case of this clonotype: A much more abundant neighbour one base away suggests this may be a read error. The chain is built from TRBV30 and TRBJ2-7; TRBD2 matches at 7 bases. CDR1 GTSNPN and CDR2 SVGIG come from the germline V gene (reference sequence). This CDR3 is built from 15 residues. Trimming took 3 bases from V and 1 from J; bases not matched to a gene: 9. Here the CDR3 reads CAWRIGLVGSYEQYF. The CDR3 coding sequence is TGTGCCTGGAGGATAGGACTAGTGGGTTCCTACGAGCAGTACTTC.

This clonotype came up many times. The chain uses TRBV12-3 or TRBV12-4 and TRBJ2-2; 9 positions agree with TRBD1. The CDR3 sequence is 14 residues long. Germline trimming cut 3 bases from V and 7 bases from J; bases unmatched to any gene: 3. The CDR3 DNA follows: TGTGCCAGCAGTTTGACAGGGGGGAACGGGGAGCTGTTTTTT. Residues: CASSLTGGNGELFF.

This clonotype has just a few counts. The chain links TRBV20-1 to TRBJ1-1; a weak D match, TRBD1 (6 bases). The germline V gene has CDR1 DFQATT and CDR2 SNEGSKA (reference sequence). The V and J ends lost 0 bases and 0 bases respectively, with 17 bases between them. This CDR3 spans 17 amino acids. This CDR3 reads CSAREGIRQDLNTEAFF. DNA of the CDR3: TGCAGTGCTAGAGAAGGTATTCGACAGGACCTGAACACTGAAGCTTTCTTT.

This clonotype came up many times. This chain joins TRBV28 and TRBJ2-1; 9 bases agree with TRBD2. The CDR3 sequence is 15 residues long. V trimming: 5 bases; J trimming: 7 bases; junction bases outside the gene matches: 9. Germline V gene sequence: CDR1 MDHEN, CDR2 SYDVKM. CDR3 protein: CASSLLAGGLNEQFF. In DNA form, the CDR3 reads TGTGCCAGCAGTCTACTAGCGGGCGGTCTTAATGAGCAGTTCTTC.

This clonotype appeared many times. The chain employs TRBV10-3 and TRBJ2-3, with 14 bases aligning to TRBD2. CDR1 and CDR2 from the germline V gene are ENHRY and SYGVKD. The trim removed 1 base at V and 0 bases at J, leaving 9 bases unmatched. The CDR3 totals 20 residues. In nucleotides, the CDR3 is TGTGCCATCAGTGAGTTGGGACTAGCGGGGGCATTGAGGAGCACAGATACGCAGTATTTT. Its translation is CAISELGLAGALRSTDTQYF.

This clonotype was seen only a few times. The chain joins TRBV5-6 to TRBJ2-7; D may be TRBD1 (6 bases). V was clipped by 4 bases and J by 0 bases, with 17 bases between them. The germline V gene has CDR1 SGHDT and CDR2 YYEEEE. This CDR3 has 16 residues. CDR3 coding DNA: TGTGCCAGCAGCCTAGATTCCGACAGGAGCTCCTACGAGCAGTACTTC. Translation: CASSLDSDRSSYEQYF.

This clonotype has ten or more counts. The chain recombines TRBV13 with TRBJ2-1; no clear D. This CDR3 region has 14 residues. V was clipped by 0 bases and J by 6 bases, with 9 bases between them. The germline V gene has CDR1 PRHDT and CDR2 FYEKMQ (reference sequence). The CDR3 reads CASSLGPKGNEQFF. For the CDR3, the DNA is TGTGCCAGCAGCTTAGGCCCGAAGGGCAATGAGCAGTTCTTC.

The chain couples TRBV20-1 to TRBJ2-7, with 7 bases identical to TRBD2. Unmatched junction bases numbered 10, after V lost 1 base and J lost 4 bases. The CDR3 loop spans 15 amino acids. CDR1 is DFQATT and CDR2 is SNEGSKA in the germline V gene (reference sequence). CDR3 sequence: CSARVPLAREYEQYF. CDR3 DNA sequence: TGCAGTGCTAGAGTGCCACTAGCGAGGGAGTACGAGCAGTACTTC.

This clonotype was recorded many times. V usage is TRBV24-1 and J usage is TRBJ2-3; 8 nucleotides align to TRBD2. Germline V gives CDR1 KGHDR, CDR2 SFDVKD. Trimming at V came to 6 bases and at J to 2 bases, leaving 6 bases not matched to a gene. The CDR3 is 15 amino acids. The chain's CDR3 is CATSLAGSYTDTQYF. The CDR3 region has the DNA TGTGCCACCAGTTTAGCGGGGTCCTACACAGATACGCAGTATTTT.

V is TRBV6-1 and J is TRBJ1-4, with a tentative D call TRBD1 (5 bases). Trimming cost V 0 bases and J 0 bases, with 17 bases left between them. Germline CDR1 reads MNHNS; CDR2 reads SASEGT. The CDR3 contains 19 residues. The CDR3: CASSEAPWGRAATNEKLFF. CDR3 sequence (DNA): TGTGCCAGCAGTGAAGCCCCTTGGGGCAGGGCTGCAACTAATGAAAAACTGTTTTTT.

The chain employs TRBV4-2 and TRBJ2-7; TRBD2 aligns across 7 bases. The length of the CDR3 is 20 residues. V shed 0 bases and J 1 base; nucleotides not matched to a gene: 18. CDR1 is LGHNA, CDR2 YNFKEQ, per germline. In DNA, the CDR3 is TGTGCCAGCAGCCAAGATGGGCCGTCAGGTGGCGCTAGCGGATCCTACGAGCAGTACTTC. Its protein is CASSQDGPSGGASGSYEQYF.

This chain connects TRBV14 to TRBJ2-2, with 10 bases aligning to TRBD2. The CDR3 is made up of 19 amino acids. Germline trimming cut 1 base from V and 1 base from J; bases unmatched to any gene: 9. Germline-derived CDR1 and CDR2 are SGHDN and FVKESK. The DNA for the CDR3 is TGTGCCAGCAGCCAAGCATTAGCGGGAGGTCGTCAGAACACCGGGGAGCTGTTTTTT. It translates to CASSQALAGGRQNTGELFF.

This clonotype was detected ten times or more. The J gene is TRBJ2-1, the V gene TRBV20-1; D is unresolved. This CDR3 region has 14 residues. Germline CDR1 is DFQATT and CDR2 is SNEGSKA (reference sequence). V was pared by 6 bases and J by 4 bases, with 16 bases between. The CDR3 loop reads CSAQTGILYNEQFF. The DNA of the CDR3 is TGCAGTGCACAGACGGGTATCCTTTACAATGAGCAGTTCTTC.